The 28 T cell receptor beta chains below all came from one sample that was sequenced in a study of PD-L1 blockade in urothelial cancer. Time point reported: pretreatment peripheral blood. The protocol was immunoSEQ multiplex PCR, while the TCRdb copy is restricted to in-frame clones and leaves out a portion. The data show 84,000 or so clones, more than 75% seen once. The sequenced sample was PBMCs, obtained around atezolizumab (anti-PD-L1) treatment. These receptors were taken from a man aged 55 to 69 with urothelial cancer.

This chain connects TRBV9 to TRBJ2-7; D uncertain. This CDR3 has 13 residues. The germline V gene has CDR1 SGDLS and CDR2 YYNGEE. Trimming shortened V by 3 bases and J by 5 bases, and 12 bases separated the two germline ends. The CDR3 loop is CASSGLVPHEQYF. In DNA form, the CDR3 reads TGTGCCAGCAGCGGGCTAGTTCCCCACGAGCAGTACTTC.

The gene calls are TRBV5-1 and TRBJ2-5, with a weak D call TRBD2 (7 bases). From germline, CDR1 is SGHRS and CDR2 YFSETQ. Between the trimmed V and J ends, which lost 3 bases and 2 bases, there was a span of 17 bases. The CDR3 sequence is 16 residues long. The CDR3 is CASSYTGGRGQETQYF. The CDR3 bases are TGCGCCAGCAGCTACACCGGGGGGCGGGGGCAAGAGACCCAGTACTTC.

CDR3 sequence (DNA): TGCGCCAGCATCCCCGGGGGAAAGGGCTACAATGAGCAGTTCTTC. Amino acids: CASIPGGKGYNEQFF. This chain joins TRBV23-1 and TRBJ2-1, with D possibly TRBD2 on 6 matching bases. TRBV23-1 is identified as an open reading frame with a role that is uncertain. Trimming stripped 7 bases from V and 3 bases from J, with 16 bases between. The CDR3 totals 15 residues.

The chain recombines TRBV6-1 with TRBJ2-7, with D hard to call. Trimming shortened V by 8 bases and J by 3 bases, and 8 bases separated the two germline ends. In germline, CDR1 is MNHNS, CDR2 SASEGT. This CDR3 comprises 11 residues. The CDR3 sequence: CASVAGYEQYF. The CDR3 nucleotides are TGTGCCAGCGTTGCCGGCTACGAGCAGTACTTC.

The chain has TRBV28 and TRBJ2-6; a weak D match, TRBD1 (6 bases). Trimming pared 6 bases from V and 0 bases from J, leaving 15 bases between. The CDR3 loop spans 17 amino acids. Per the germline V gene, CDR1 is MDHEN and CDR2 is SYDVKM. CDR3 protein: CASSGDTLTSGANVLTF. Here the CDR3 DNA reads TGTGCCAGCAGCGGGGACACACTTACCTCTGGGGCCAACGTCCTGACTTTC.

This clone was seen only a few times. The CDR3 loop reads CASSLDRAGQNYGYTF. DNA of the CDR3: TGTGCCAGCAGTTTGGACAGGGCCGGCCAGAACTATGGCTACACCTTC. The chain recombines TRBV6-5 with TRBJ1-2; 8 positions agree with TRBD1. CDR1 is MNHEY and CDR2 is SVGAGI in the germline V gene. CDR3 size: 16 residues. J lost 2 bases, V lost 4 bases, and 9 bases had no gene match.

This clone was observed once. The chain recombines TRBV30 with TRBJ1-4, with a tentative D call TRBD1 (5 bases). The CDR3 runs to 12 residues. V gave up 5 bases and J gave up 8 bases, with 12 bases separating them. Germline CDR1 GTSNPN, CDR2 SVGIG (reference sequence). The CDR3: CAWEQGNEKLFF. The CDR3, as DNA: TGTGCCTGGGAGCAGGGAAACGAAAAACTGTTTTTT.

The chain carries TRBV9 and TRBJ2-7; tentative D call: TRBD2 (6 bases). The CDR3 is made up of 14 amino acids. Germline CDR1 SGDLS, CDR2 YYNGEE. The V and J ends lost 0 bases and 4 bases respectively, with 11 bases between them. The CDR3 sequence: CASSVAWAGYEQYF. DNA for the CDR3: TGTGCCAGCAGCGTAGCCTGGGCGGGGTACGAGCAGTACTTC.

The chain's CDR3 is CASSEAGTGGLPYGYTF. The CDR3 DNA sequence: TGTGCCAGCAGTGAAGCGGGGACAGGGGGCCTCCCCTATGGCTACACCTTC. This sequence joins TRBV6-1 and TRBJ1-2, with 12 bases aligning to TRBD1. CDR1 and CDR2 (germline): MNHNS, SASEGT. The CDR3 extends over 17 amino acids. J lost 4 bases, V lost 0 bases, and 6 bases had no gene match.

The genes are TRBV5-1 and TRBJ2-5, with 10 bases that match TRBD1. V trimming: 1 base; J trimming: 5 bases; junction bases outside the gene matches: 8. In germline, CDR1 is SGHRS, CDR2 YFSETQ. The CDR3 is 16 residues long. CDR3 protein: CASSLFDRGLGETQYF. The CDR3 coding sequence is TGCGCCAGCAGCTTGTTCGACAGGGGGCTTGGGGAGACCCAGTACTTC.

The genes are TRBV5-1 and TRBJ2-7; 9 nucleotides agree with TRBD1. The germline CDR1 and CDR2 sequences are SGHRS and YFSETQ. CDR3 size: 14 residues. The V segment lost 4 bases and the J segment 5 bases; nucleotides outside the gene matches: 7. The CDR3 protein is CASSGGQGLDEQYF. In DNA, the CDR3 is TGCGCCAGCAGCGGGGGACAGGGTTTGGACGAGCAGTACTTC. Supplemented by reference TRBV5-1 and TRBJ2-7, the full variable domain reads KAGVTQTPRYLIKTRGQQVTLSCSPISGHRSVSWYQQTPGQGLQFLFEYFSETQRNKGNFPGRFSGRQFSNSRSEMNVSTLELGDSALYLCASSGGQGLDEQYFGPGTRLTVT.

V usage is TRBV7-3 and J usage is TRBJ2-3; the D is unclear. V was shortened by 3 bases and J by 4 bases, with 8 bases between the two germline ends. CDR1 is SGHTA and CDR2 is FQGTGA in the germline V gene. There are 13 residues in the CDR3. CDR3 region: CASSFRYPDTQYF. The CDR3 bases are TGTGCCAGCAGCTTCCGGTACCCAGATACGCAGTATTTT. Full variable domain (outside the CDR3, taken from reference TRBV7-3 and TRBJ2-3): GAGVSQTPSNKVTEKGKYVELRCDPISGHTALYWYRQSLGQGPEFLIYFQGTGAADDSGLPNDRFFAVRPEGSVSTLKIQRTERGDSAVYLCASSFRYPDTQYFGPGTRLTVL.

This sequence joins TRBV5-1 and TRBJ1-2; 7 positions agree with TRBD1. Germline-derived CDR1 and CDR2 are SGHRS and YFSETQ. The V gene end was trimmed by 0 bases and the J gene end by 4 bases; junction bases not matched to a gene: 6. CDR3 length: 15 residues. The CDR3 DNA follows: TGCGCCAGCAGCTTGGGACCGGGACAGATCTATGGCTACACCTTC. This codes for CASSLGPGQIYGYTF.

In DNA, the CDR3 is TGTGCCAGCAGCTTGGTTGGACTAGCGACCCACGAGCAGTACTTC. Protein sequence: CASSLVGLATHEQYF. The chain links TRBV5-4 to TRBJ2-7, with TRBD2 matching over 9 bases. Germline values: CDR1 SGHNT, CDR2 YYREEE (reference sequence). Trimming cost V 0 bases and J 5 bases; bases outside gene matches: 6. CDR3 length: 15 amino acids.

The chain combines TRBV7-8 with TRBJ1-2, with D maybe TRBD1 (6 bases). The CDR3 has 16 residues. The germline CDR1 and CDR2 sequences are SGHVS and FQNEAQ. Trimming took off 1 base at V and 6 bases at J, with 18 bases between the two ends. The CDR3 nucleotides are TGTGCCAGCAGCTTAGTTGGTACAGGGAGAGTGAATGGCTACACCTTC. Translating gives CASSLVGTGRVNGYTF.

Details on this clone: At one of its ends the junction is not consistent with the germline gene, which may arise from a read error. The chain recombines TRBV7-7 with TRBJ2-1; 9 positions agree with TRBD1. The CDR3 covers 15 residues. In germline, CDR1 is SSHAT, CDR2 FNYEAQ (reference sequence). The CDR3 bases are TGTGCTAGCAGCGCGGAGGGGACAGGGTCCAATGAGCAGTTCTTC. This encodes CASSAEGTGSNEQFF.

The chain links TRBV5-1 to TRBJ1-1, with 7 bases lining up with TRBD1. The ends lost 0 bases at V and 1 base at J; junction bases unmatched: 0. Germline V gene lookup returns CDR1 SGHRS and CDR2 YFSETQ. The CDR3 loop spans 14 amino acids. CDR3 amino acids: CASSLDRGNTEAFF. DNA of the CDR3: TGCGCCAGCAGCTTGGACAGGGGGAACACTGAAGCTTTCTTT.

The genes are TRBV29-1 and TRBJ1-2; D perhaps matches TRBD1 (5 bases). The ends were cut back, 7 bases at V and 6 bases at J, with 15 bases in the middle. Germline lookup yields CDR1 SQVTM and CDR2 ANQGSEA. CDR3 size: 12 residues. The CDR3 coding sequence is TGCAGCGGGGGGAGGTCTGCGGATGGCTACACCTTC. It specifies CSGGRSADGYTF.

The table lists this clone with a count of one. The gene calls are TRBV5-8 and TRBJ1-2; D might be TRBD1 (6 bases). CDR3 length equals 14 residues. The germline gives CDR1 SGHTS, CDR2 YDEGEE. V lost 8 bases, J lost 7 bases, and 21 bases lay in between. The DNA for the CDR3 is TGTGCCAGTTCCGGGGGGGCAGACTCGAGTGGCTACACCTTC. The encoded protein is CASSGGADSSGYTF.

V is TRBV7-9 and J is TRBJ2-7; 8 bases map to TRBD2. The trim removed 5 bases at V and 3 bases at J, leaving 9 bases unmatched. The CDR3 is 15 residues long. The germline gives CDR1 SEHNR, CDR2 FQNEAQ (reference sequence). The chain's CDR3 is CASSRAAGGLYEQYF. CDR3 DNA: TGTGCCAGCAGCCGGGCTGCGGGAGGACTCTACGAGCAGTACTTC.

This chain uses TRBV5-1 with TRBJ1-1; 7 bases line up with TRBD1. CDR3 size: 16 residues. J was trimmed by 1 base and V by 4 bases; bases with no gene match: 10. Germline assignment: CDR1 SGHRS and CDR2 YFSETQ. CDR3 residues: CASSRQGGGPNTEAFF. The CDR3, as DNA: TGCGCCAGCAGCCGACAGGGTGGGGGACCGAACACTGAAGCTTTCTTT.

The chain employs TRBV9 and TRBJ1-1, with TRBD1 identical over 9 bases. Germline CDR1 and CDR2: SGDLS and YYNGEE. V gave up 3 bases and J gave up 4 bases; unmatched junction bases: 7. The CDR3 has 15 residues. The chain's CDR3 is CASSALQGAGTEAFF. The CDR3 region has the DNA TGTGCCAGCAGCGCCCTACAGGGGGCGGGCACTGAAGCTTTCTTT.

The chain uses TRBV4-3 and TRBJ2-7; 9 bases are shared with TRBD2. This CDR3 is built from 15 residues. With 3 bases clipped from V and 5 bases from J, the junction kept 8 bases outside the gene matches. The germline V gene has CDR1 LGHNA and CDR2 YSLEER. CDR3 coding DNA: TGCGCCAGCAGCCATCAGATAGCGGGAGTTAACGAGCAGTACTTC. This gives the protein CASSHQIAGVNEQYF.

CDR3 region: CASSPRGQTYNSPLHF. For the CDR3, the DNA is TGTGCCAGTAGCCCAAGGGGGCAGACCTATAATTCACCCCTCCACTTT. The chain uses TRBV19 and TRBJ1-6; TRBD1 matches at 7 bases. Germline CDR1 LNHDA, CDR2 SQIVND (reference sequence). Trimming took 6 bases from V and 2 from J; bases not matched to a gene: 7. There are 16 residues in the CDR3.

V usage is TRBV4-3 and J usage is TRBJ2-3; D unresolved. Between the trimmed V and J ends, which lost 0 bases and 3 bases, there was a span of 10 bases. The CDR3 extends over 15 amino acids. CDR1 and CDR2 from the germline V gene are LGHNA and YSLEER. The DNA of the CDR3 is TGCGCCAGCAGCCAAGAGACGGCGGAGACAGATACGCAGTATTTT. Its translation is CASSQETAETDTQYF.

Turning to this clone: The sample holds other DNA sequences that translate to the same CDR3. The CDR3 sequence: CASSDSSRATEAFF. CDR3 DNA sequence: TGTGCCAGCAGTGACTCGTCCAGGGCCACTGAAGCTTTCTTT. The V and J genes are TRBV6-4 and TRBJ1-1; tentative D call: TRBD1 (5 bases). The CDR3 sequence is 14 residues long. V shed 0 bases and J shed 4 bases, with 9 bases lying between them. Germline CDR1 MRHNA, CDR2 SNTAGT.

The chain combines TRBV25-1 with TRBJ2-5; 9 bases align to TRBD1. V was pared by 1 base and J by 5 bases, with 14 bases of the junction left unmatched. Germline values: CDR1 MGHDK, CDR2 SYGVNS. CDR3 length: 18 amino acids. The CDR3 protein is CASSESPGQGRPSETQYF. The CDR3 DNA reads as TGTGCCAGCAGTGAATCGCCGGGACAGGGAAGACCTTCGGAGACCCAGTACTTC.

CDR3 in amino acids: CASSLGRDSNQPQHF. The CDR3 DNA is TGTGCCAGCAGCTTGGGGAGGGATAGCAATCAGCCCCAGCATTTT. The V and J genes are TRBV5-8 and TRBJ1-5; D is undetermined. The length of the CDR3 is 15 residues. V was cut by 0 bases and J by 0 bases, with 7 bases left in between. Germline CDR1 and CDR2: SGHTS and YDEGEE.